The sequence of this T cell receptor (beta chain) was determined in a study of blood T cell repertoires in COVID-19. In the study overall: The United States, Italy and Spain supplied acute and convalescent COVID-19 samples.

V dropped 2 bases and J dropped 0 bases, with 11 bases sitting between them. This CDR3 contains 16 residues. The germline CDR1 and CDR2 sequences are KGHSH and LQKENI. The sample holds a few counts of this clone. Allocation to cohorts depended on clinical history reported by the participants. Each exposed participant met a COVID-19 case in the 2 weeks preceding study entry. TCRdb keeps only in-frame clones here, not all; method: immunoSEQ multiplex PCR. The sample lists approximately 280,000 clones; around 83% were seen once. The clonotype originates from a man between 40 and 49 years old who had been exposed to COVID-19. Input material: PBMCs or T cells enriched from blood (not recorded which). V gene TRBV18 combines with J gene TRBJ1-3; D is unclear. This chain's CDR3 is CASSPEGLSSGNTIYF. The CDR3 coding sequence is TGTGCCAGCTCACCAGAAGGACTTAGCTCTGGAAACACCATATATTTT.